This passage covers 12 T cell receptor beta chains from one sample sequenced in a study of T cells after yellow fever vaccination. Via MiXCR, TCRdb re-called the 5' RACE reads, giving one row per CDR3 protein. This table has under 500,000 distinct CDR3 sequences, 18% appearing once. Sequencing was performed on PBMCs, taken before the yellow fever booster vaccination. These receptors came from a man between 18 and 35 years old who received the YFV17D yellow fever vaccine.

V gene TRBV7-9 combines with J gene TRBJ1-6; weak D call: TRBD1 (6 bases). This CDR3 is built from 15 residues. Looked up from germline, CDR1 is SEHNR and CDR2 is FQNEAQ (reference sequence). V lost 4 bases, J lost 7 bases, and 14 bases lay in between. The DNA of the CDR3 is TGTGCCAGCAGCTCCCTTAATCAGGGGAATTCACCCCTCCACTTT. Its translation: CASSSLNQGNSPLHF. The full variable domain, in which reference TRBV7-9 and TRBJ1-6 provide the parts outside the CDR3, is DTGVSQNPRHKITKRGQNVTFRCDPISEHNRLYWYRQTLGQGPEFLTYFQNEAQLEKSRLLSDRFSAERPKGSFSTLEIQRTEQGDSAMYLCASSSLNQGNSPLHFGNGTRLTVT.

The chain uses TRBV7-2 and TRBJ1-1; no clear D. The CDR3 runs 13 residues. The ends were cut back, 1 base at V and 3 bases at J, with 6 bases in the middle. Germline V lookup: CDR1 SGHTA, CDR2 FQGNSA. In DNA, the CDR3 is TGTGCCAGCAGCTTAGAGTCCTACACTGAAGCTTTCTTT. Its translation: CASSLESYTEAFF.

The sample holds a few counts of this clonotype. The chain combines TRBV7-9 with TRBJ2-7, with no clear D. The CDR3 contains 13 residues. Germline V lookup: CDR1 SEHNR, CDR2 FQNEAQ (reference sequence). Trimming cost V 1 base and J 3 bases, with 7 bases left between them. CDR3 bases: TGTGCCAGCAGCTTAGAACGGAGCTACGAGCAGTACTTC. This encodes CASSLERSYEQYF.

The V call is TRBV20-1, the J call TRBJ2-5; D is possibly TRBD1 or TRBD2 (5 bases each). The length of the CDR3 is 12 residues. Per the germline V gene, CDR1 is DFQATT and CDR2 is SNEGSKA (reference sequence). CDR3 coding DNA: TGCTCTCTAGGGACCGGAATAGAGACCCAGTACTTC. This translates into CSLGTGIETQYF.

This clonotype was detected ten times or more. The chain is built from TRBV10-1 and TRBJ2-7; 9 nucleotides agree with TRBD1. The CDR3 contains 14 residues. V dropped 0 bases and J dropped 6; count of bases not matched to a gene: 3. Germline CDR1 reads WNHNN; CDR2 reads SYGVQD (reference sequence). In nucleotides, the CDR3 is TGCGCCAGCAGTGAGTCGGGACAGGGAGGCGAGCAGTACTTC. It yields the protein CASSESGQGGEQYF.

This clonotype was seen more than once but under ten times. The chain uses TRBV20-1 and TRBJ1-2; D gene ambiguous. This CDR3 contains 9 residues. V lost 3 bases and J lost 8, with 4 bases in between. Germline CDR1 DFQATT, CDR2 SNEGSKA (reference sequence). The CDR3 nucleotides are TGCAGTGCTAGGGGCGGCTACACCTTC. It specifies CSARGGYTF.

The J gene is TRBJ1-6, the V gene TRBV6-5; 8 nucleotides agree with TRBD1. J lost 5 bases, V lost 2 bases, and 11 bases had no gene match. Germline lookup yields CDR1 MNHEY and CDR2 SVGAGI. This CDR3 contains 18 residues. This chain's CDR3 is CASSYVRQGPINNSPLHF. The CDR3, as DNA: TGTGCCAGCAGTTACGTCCGACAGGGGCCAATAAATAATTCACCCCTCCACTTT.

The chain employs TRBV6-5 and TRBJ2-7; TRBD1 matches at 7 bases. J was trimmed by 1 base and V by 11 bases; bases with no gene match: 11. The length of the CDR3 is 14 residues. Germline CDR1 MNHEY, CDR2 SVGAGI. The CDR3, as DNA: TGTGCCGGTTTAAGTAGGGGACAGTCCTACGAGCAGTACGTC. The encoded protein is CAGLSRGQSYEQYV.

This clonotype was seen only a few times. The chain uses TRBV28 and TRBJ1-2; D not certain. CDR1 and CDR2 from the germline V gene are MDHEN and SYDVKM. The CDR3 loop spans 12 amino acids. V was pared by 6 bases and J by 6 bases, with 11 bases between. The CDR3 region has the DNA TGTGCCAGCAGAGGCCCCTACGATGGCTACACCTTC. This codes for CASRGPYDGYTF.

This clonotype was found a few times. The chain carries TRBV15 and TRBJ1-5; no reliable D call. Germline V gives CDR1 LNHNV, CDR2 YYDKDF (reference sequence). The CDR3 consists of 15 residues. Trimming pared 0 bases from V and 7 bases from J, leaving 13 bases between. The CDR3 DNA reads as TGTGCCACCAGCAGAGATTTTGGGTTAAGCCAGCCCCAGCATTTT. It is translated as CATSRDFGLSQPQHF.

The chain links TRBV4-2 to TRBJ2-3; D unclear. This CDR3 is 17 amino acids long. V was clipped by 3 bases and J by 0 bases, with 16 bases between them. Germline V gene sequence: CDR1 LGHNA, CDR2 YNFKEQ. The CDR3: CASSHSPGESSTDTQYF. The DNA for the CDR3 is TGTGCCAGCAGCCATTCCCCGGGCGAATCGAGCACAGATACGCAGTATTTT.

This sequence joins TRBV5-6 and TRBJ2-7, with 10 bases fitting TRBD1. The J segment lost 6 bases and the V segment lost 0 bases, leaving 3 bases of the junction unmatched. The CDR3 runs to 14 residues. Per the germline V gene, CDR1 is SGHDT and CDR2 is YYEEEE. The chain's CDR3 is CASSLGQGAFEQYV. Written as DNA, the CDR3 is TGTGCCAGCAGCTTGGGACAGGGGGCTTTCGAGCAGTACGTC.